This T cell receptor (beta chain) appears in the sequencing data of a study of T cells after yellow fever vaccination. The CDR3 has 14 residues. Germline V CDR1 and CDR2: DFQATT, SNEGSKA (reference sequence). The V and J ends lost 1 base and 8 bases respectively, with 15 bases between them. With regard to this clonotype: Its antigen is currently unknown.

It was through 5'RACE template switching that TCR cDNA was made, with a universal primer site and UMIs added. TCRdb reanalysed the 5' RACE reads using MiXCR and keeps one entry per CDR3 protein. In the table there are a few hundred thousand distinct CDR3 sequences, roughly 3.9% of which are singletons. Study observations and caveats: Sorted repertoires could include abundant contaminating clonotypes from bulk cells. Though weaker, the secondary response peaked faster, on day 5 versus 15.

Sequences were derived from PBMCs, sampled 5 days after the yellow fever booster vaccination. J is TRBJ2-4 and V is TRBV20-1, with D perhaps given as TRBD1 or TRBD2 (6 bases each). The clonotype was recovered from a man aged 18 to 29 who received the YFV17D yellow fever vaccine. In DNA form, the CDR3 reads TGCAGTGCTAGAGGACTAGGGGGTGCGGACATTCAGTACTTC. Encoded protein: CSARGLGGADIQYF.